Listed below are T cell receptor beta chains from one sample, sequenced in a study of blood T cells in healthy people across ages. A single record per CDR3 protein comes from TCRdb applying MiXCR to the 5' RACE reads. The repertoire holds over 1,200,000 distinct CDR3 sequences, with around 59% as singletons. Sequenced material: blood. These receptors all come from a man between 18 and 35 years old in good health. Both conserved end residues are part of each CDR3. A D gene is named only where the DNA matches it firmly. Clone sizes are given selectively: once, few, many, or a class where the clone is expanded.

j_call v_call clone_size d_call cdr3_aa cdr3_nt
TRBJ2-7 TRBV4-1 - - CASSPPLARPYEQYF TGCGCCAGCAGCCCCCCTTTAGCGCGACCCTACGAGCAGTACTTC
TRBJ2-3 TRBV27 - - CASSFRDKSPTDTQYF TGTGCCAGCAGTTTCCGAGACAAATCCCCCACAGATACGCAGTATTTT
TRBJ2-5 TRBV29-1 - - CSSRGTGRKETQYF TGCAGCTCCAGAGGTACAGGGAGGAAAGAGACCCAGTACTTC
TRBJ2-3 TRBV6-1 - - CASSDRDPHPDTQYF TGTGCCAGCAGTGACCGGGACCCGCACCCAGATACGCAGTATTTT
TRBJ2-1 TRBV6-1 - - CASSERLLAEQFF TGTGCCAGCAGCGAGAGACTTCTAGCGGAGCAGTTCTTC
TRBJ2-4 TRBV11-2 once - CASSPQSRQAKNIQYF TGTGCCAGCAGCCCGCAAAGCAGACAAGCCAAAAACATTCAGTACTTC
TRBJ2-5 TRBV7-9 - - CASSLLDRTTQETQYF TGTGCCAGCAGCTTACTAGACAGGACCACTCAAGAGACCCAGTACTTC
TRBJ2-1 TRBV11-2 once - CAEGDASYNEQFF TGTGCCGAGGGGGACGCTTCCTACAATGAGCAGTTCTTC
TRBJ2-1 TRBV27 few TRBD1 CASSPGTAKQFF TGTGCCAGCAGTCCCGGGACAGCTAAGCAGTTCTTC
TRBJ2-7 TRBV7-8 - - CASSLRAGAHEQYF TGTGCCAGCAGCTTAAGGGCAGGGGCGCACGAGCAGTACTTC